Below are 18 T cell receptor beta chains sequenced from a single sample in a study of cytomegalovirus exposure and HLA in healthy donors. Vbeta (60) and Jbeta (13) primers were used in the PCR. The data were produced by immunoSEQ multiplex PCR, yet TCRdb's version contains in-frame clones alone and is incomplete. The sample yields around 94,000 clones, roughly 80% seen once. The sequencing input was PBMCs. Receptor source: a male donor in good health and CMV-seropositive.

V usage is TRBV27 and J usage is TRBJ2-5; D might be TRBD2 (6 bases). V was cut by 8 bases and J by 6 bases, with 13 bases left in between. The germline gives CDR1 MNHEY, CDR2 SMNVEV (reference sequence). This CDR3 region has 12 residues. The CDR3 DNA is TGTGCCAGCGGCCGGGGGTGGAAGACCCAGTACTTC. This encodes CASGRGWKTQYF.

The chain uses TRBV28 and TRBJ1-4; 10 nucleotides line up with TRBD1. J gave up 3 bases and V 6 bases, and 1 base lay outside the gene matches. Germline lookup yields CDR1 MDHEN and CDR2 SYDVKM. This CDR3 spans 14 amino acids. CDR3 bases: TGTGCCAGCAGGACAGGGGGCTCTAATGAAAAACTGTTTTTT. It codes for CASRTGGSNEKLFF. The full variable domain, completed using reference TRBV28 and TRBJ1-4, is DVKVTQSSRYLVKRTGEKVFLECVQDMDHENMFWYRQDPGLGLRLIYFSYDVKMKEKGDIPEGYSVSREKKERFSLILESASTNQTSMYLCASRTGGSNEKLFFGSGTQLSVL.

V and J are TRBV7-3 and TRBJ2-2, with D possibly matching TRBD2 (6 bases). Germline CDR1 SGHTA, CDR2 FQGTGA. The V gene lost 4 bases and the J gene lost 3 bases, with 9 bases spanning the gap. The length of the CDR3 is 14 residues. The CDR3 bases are TGTGCCAGCAGCTCCGGGAGTGACACCGGGGAGCTGTTTTTT. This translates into CASSSGSDTGELFF.

The CDR3 is CASSIDRNTEAFF. CDR3 nucleotide sequence: TGTGCCAGCAGCATCGACAGGAACACTGAAGCTTTCTTT. This sequence joins TRBV7-2 and TRBJ1-1, with TRBD1 as a possible D gene (5 bases). The CDR3 has 13 residues. Germline CDR1 SGHTA, CDR2 FQGNSA. The V end was cut by 5 bases, the J end by 1 base, with 8 bases between.

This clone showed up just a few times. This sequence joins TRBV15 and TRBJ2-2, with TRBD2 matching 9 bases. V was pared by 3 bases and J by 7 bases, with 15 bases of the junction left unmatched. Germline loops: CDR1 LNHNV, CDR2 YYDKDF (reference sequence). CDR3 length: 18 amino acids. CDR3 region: CATSSPGGGGRAHGELFF. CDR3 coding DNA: TGTGCCACCAGCAGCCCAGGTGGGGGCGGGAGGGCCCACGGGGAGCTGTTTTTT.

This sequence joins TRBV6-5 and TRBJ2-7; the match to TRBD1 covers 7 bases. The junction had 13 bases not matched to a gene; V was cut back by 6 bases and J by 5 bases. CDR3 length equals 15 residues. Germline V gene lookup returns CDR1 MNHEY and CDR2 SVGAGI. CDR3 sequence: CASRSGTADWDEQYF. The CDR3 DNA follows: TGTGCCAGCAGATCCGGGACAGCGGATTGGGACGAGCAGTACTTC.

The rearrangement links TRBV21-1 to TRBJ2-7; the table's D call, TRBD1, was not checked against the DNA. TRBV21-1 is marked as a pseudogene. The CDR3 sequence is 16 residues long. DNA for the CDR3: TGTGCCAGCAGCCACCCTCCGGGACAGGGGGCAGGCGAGCAGTACTTC. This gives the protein CASSHPPGQGAGEQYF.

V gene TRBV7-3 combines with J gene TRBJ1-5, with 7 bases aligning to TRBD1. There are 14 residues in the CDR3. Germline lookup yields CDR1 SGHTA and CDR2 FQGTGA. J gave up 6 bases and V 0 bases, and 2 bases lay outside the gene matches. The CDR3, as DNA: TGTGCCAGCAGCTTAACAGGGGGCAGTCAGCCCCAGCATTTT. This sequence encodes CASSLTGGSQPQHF.

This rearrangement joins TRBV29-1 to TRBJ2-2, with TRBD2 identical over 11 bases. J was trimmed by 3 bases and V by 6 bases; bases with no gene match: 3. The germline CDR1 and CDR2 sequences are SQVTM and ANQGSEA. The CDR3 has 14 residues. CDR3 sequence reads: CSVVGLADTGELFF. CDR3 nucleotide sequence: TGCAGCGTGGTGGGACTAGCGGACACCGGGGAGCTGTTTTTT.

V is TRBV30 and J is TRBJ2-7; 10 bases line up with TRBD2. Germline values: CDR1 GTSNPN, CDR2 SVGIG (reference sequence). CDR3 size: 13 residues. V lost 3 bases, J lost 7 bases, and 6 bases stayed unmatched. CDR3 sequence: CAWRKAGGSEQYF. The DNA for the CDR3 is TGTGCCTGGAGAAAAGCGGGAGGGAGTGAGCAGTACTTC.

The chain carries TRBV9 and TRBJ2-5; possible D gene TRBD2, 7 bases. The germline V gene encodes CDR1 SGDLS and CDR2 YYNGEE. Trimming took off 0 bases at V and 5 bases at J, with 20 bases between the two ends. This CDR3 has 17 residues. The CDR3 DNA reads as TGTGCCAGCAGCGTAGGGGCTAGCGGAGGAGGGGGGGAGACCCAGTACTTC. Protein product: CASSVGASGGGGETQYF.

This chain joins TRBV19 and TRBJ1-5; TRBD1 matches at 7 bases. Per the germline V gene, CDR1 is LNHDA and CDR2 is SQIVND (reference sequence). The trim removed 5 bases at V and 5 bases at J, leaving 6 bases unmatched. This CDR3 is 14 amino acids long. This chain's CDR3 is CASSPSQGDQPQHF. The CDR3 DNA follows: TGTGCCAGTAGTCCTAGCCAGGGGGATCAGCCCCAGCATTTT.

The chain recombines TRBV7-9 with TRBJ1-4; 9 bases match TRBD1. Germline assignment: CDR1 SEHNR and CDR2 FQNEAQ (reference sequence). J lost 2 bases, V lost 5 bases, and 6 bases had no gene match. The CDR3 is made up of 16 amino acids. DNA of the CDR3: TGTGCCAGCAGCAGGACAGGGGTTGTCACTAATGAAAAACTGTTTTTT. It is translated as CASSRTGVVTNEKLFF.

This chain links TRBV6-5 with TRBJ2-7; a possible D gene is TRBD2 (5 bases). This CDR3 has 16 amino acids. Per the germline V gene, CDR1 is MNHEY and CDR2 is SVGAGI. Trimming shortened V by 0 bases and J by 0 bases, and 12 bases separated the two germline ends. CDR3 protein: CASSYSMGGSSYEQYF. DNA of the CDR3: TGTGCCAGCAGTTACTCGATGGGTGGGAGCTCCTACGAGCAGTACTTC.

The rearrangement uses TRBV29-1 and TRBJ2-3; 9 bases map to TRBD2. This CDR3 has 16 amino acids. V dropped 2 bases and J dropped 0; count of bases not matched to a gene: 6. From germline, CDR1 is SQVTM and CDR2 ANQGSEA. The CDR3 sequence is CSVEWASGTSTDTQYF. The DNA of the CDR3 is TGCAGCGTTGAATGGGCTAGCGGGACCAGCACAGATACGCAGTATTTT.

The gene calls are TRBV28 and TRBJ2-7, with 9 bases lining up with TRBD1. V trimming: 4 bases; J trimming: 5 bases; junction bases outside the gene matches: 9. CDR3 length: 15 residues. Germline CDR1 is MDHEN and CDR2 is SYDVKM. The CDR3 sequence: CASSSPGQGTHEQYF. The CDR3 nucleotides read TGTGCCAGCAGTTCTCCGGGACAGGGTACCCACGAGCAGTACTTC.

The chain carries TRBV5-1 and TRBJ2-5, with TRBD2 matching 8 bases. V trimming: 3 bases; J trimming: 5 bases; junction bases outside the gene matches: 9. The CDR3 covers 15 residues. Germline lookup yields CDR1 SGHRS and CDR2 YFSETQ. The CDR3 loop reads CASSSSLAEGETQYF. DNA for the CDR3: TGCGCCAGCAGCTCTTCACTAGCGGAAGGGGAGACCCAGTACTTC.

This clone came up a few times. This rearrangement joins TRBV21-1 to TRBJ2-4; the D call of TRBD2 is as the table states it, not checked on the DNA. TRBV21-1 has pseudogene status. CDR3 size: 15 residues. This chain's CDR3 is CASSKVEERKNSQYF. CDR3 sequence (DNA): TGTGCCAGCAGTAAAGTGGAGGAGAGAAAAAACAGTCAGTACTTC.